This entry is about one TCR beta chain. Indicated time point: newly diagnosed GD, antithyroid drugs for less than 3 months. PBMCs provided the RNA from which the TCR library was made. According to the study, TCR beta libraries were built with iRepertoire HTBI primers and CDR3-region Arm-PCR. A single record per CDR3 protein comes from TCRdb applying MiXCR to the multiplex PCR reads. The table shows roughly 500,000 distinct CDR3 sequences, with approximately 15% occurring only once. The CDR3 has 15 amino acids. Deletions cut 3 bases from V and 5 bases from J, with 16 bases between. The germline V gene encodes CDR1 DFQATT and CDR2 SNEGSKA (reference sequence). The data are from a study of regulatory T cells in long-lasting Graves disease. Separately, the same data were catalogued under a study of T cells in Graves' hyperthyroidism and ophthalmopathy. That study adds: Most thyroid clonotypes expanded above 0.001 appeared in blood too.

The V and J genes are TRBV20-1 and TRBJ1-4; weak D call: TRBD1 (5 bases). The clonotype was recovered from a young man with Graves disease. The input for sequencing was peripheral blood mononuclear cells (PBMCs), taken at new diagnosis, from a patient treated with antithyroid drugs. The CDR3: CSASRDLNLNEKLFF. CDR3 coding DNA: TGCAGTGCTAGCCGGGACCTCAATCTAAATGAAAAACTGTTTTTT.